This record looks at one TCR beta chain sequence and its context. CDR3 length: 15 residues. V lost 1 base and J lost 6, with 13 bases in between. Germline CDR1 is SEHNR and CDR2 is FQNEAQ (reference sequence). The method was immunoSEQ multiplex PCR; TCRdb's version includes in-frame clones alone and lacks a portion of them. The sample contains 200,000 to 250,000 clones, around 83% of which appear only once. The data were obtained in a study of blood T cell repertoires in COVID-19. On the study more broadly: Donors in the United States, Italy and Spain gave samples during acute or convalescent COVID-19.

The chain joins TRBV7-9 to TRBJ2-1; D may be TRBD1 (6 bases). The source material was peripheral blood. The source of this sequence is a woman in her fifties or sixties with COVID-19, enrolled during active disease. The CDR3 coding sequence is TGTGCCAGCAGCTTAGTTCAGGGGTTGCTCAATGAGCAGTTCTTC. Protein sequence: CASSLVQGLLNEQFF.